This T cell receptor (beta chain) was captured by sequencing in a study of identical twins. Findings and limits, study-wide: With abundant cord blood beta clonotypes, insertions were fewer; memory repertoires showed no such pattern.

TCRdb reprocessed the 5' RACE reads via MiXCR and lists one record per CDR3 protein. The repertoire includes approximately 210,000 distinct CDR3 sequences, approximately 9% of them detected once, and about 5.5% sits in the top ten. Germline CDR1 and CDR2: SEHNR and FQNEAQ (reference sequence). This CDR3 spans 14 amino acids. V gave up 5 bases and J gave up 7 bases; unmatched junction bases: 8. Notes on this clonotype: Its antigen is not identified.

This clonotype originated in a woman aged 18-30 years in good health. This chain joins TRBV7-9 and TRBJ1-2; TRBD1 matches 9 bases. Input material: memory (CD45RO+) T cells sorted from blood. CDR3 nucleotide sequence: TGTGCCAGCAGCCATACAGGGGGCGGCTTTGGCTACACCTTC. It codes for CASSHTGGGFGYTF.